This T cell receptor (beta chain) was recovered during a study of Graves' ophthalmopathy and Graves' hyperthyroidism. Germline V lookup: CDR1 SGHRS, CDR2 YFSETQ. This CDR3 contains 16 residues. Trimming at V came to 4 bases and at J to 4 bases, leaving 4 bases not matched to a gene. This clonotype was detected many times. As the template, RNA transcripts were used to amplify TCR beta CDR3 regions. The authors performed first-round RT-PCR with HTBI primers and then a second-round multiplex PCR. From the multiplex PCR reads, TCRdb called clonotypes with MiXCR, one entry per CDR3 protein. The sample yields under 60,000 distinct CDR3 sequences, around 50% seen once.

The sequence derives from an adult woman with Graves' ophthalmopathy. The chain recombines TRBV5-1 with TRBJ2-2; 13 bases are a match to TRBD2. The sample taken for sequencing was peripheral blood. Here the CDR3 DNA reads TGCGCCAGCAGCACGGGACTAGCGGGAAGCACCGGGGAGCTGTTTTTT. Its translation: CASSTGLAGSTGELFF.